This T cell receptor beta chain was captured by sequencing in a study of vaccination and CD4 T cells after COVID-19. About the research overall: From HCoV-229E, HCoV-OC43, HCoV-NL63 and SARS-CoV-2, overlapping spike peptides were used to stimulate the cells.

The Oncomine TCR Beta short-read assay sequenced DNA from cultured CD4+ T cells. TCRdb redid the calling of the PCR reads with MiXCR, one entry per CDR3 protein. The sample lists 16,000 or so distinct CDR3 sequences; over 35% were seen once. Study-level findings and limits: Sampling was limited to relatively few convalescent patients, with no early post-infection timepoints studied.

Noted time point: late sampling 161 to 241 days after vaccination in three convalescent patients. Treatment meaning: roughly 11-day PBMC culture with coronavirus spike peptide pools or control peptides (ViraFEST assay). Negative selection was the method that isolated CD4+ T cells after around 10 days of culture. Worth noting for this clonotype: No antigen is known for it.

The V and J ends lost 0 bases and 5 bases respectively, with 8 bases between them. Germline CDR1 is SGHVS and CDR2 is FQNEAQ. The length of the CDR3 is 14 residues. This sequence was found in a human donor who had recovered from COVID-19. This material consisted of CD4+ T cells from blood, cultured in vitro, taken about 7 months after SARS-CoV-2 vaccination. The chain couples TRBV7-8 to TRBJ2-1; no clear D. In nucleotides, the CDR3 is TGTGCCAGCAGCTTAGCGGTCAGCCACAATGAGCAGTTCTTC. It yields the protein CASSLAVSHNEQFF. The entire variable domain, with the rest obtained from reference TRBV7-8 and TRBJ2-1, is as follows: GAGVSQSPRYKVAKRGQDVALRCDPISGHVSLFWYQQALGQGPEFLTYFQNEAQLDKSGLPSDRFFAERPEGSVSTLKIQRTQQEDSAVYLCASSLAVSHNEQFFGPGTRLTVL.